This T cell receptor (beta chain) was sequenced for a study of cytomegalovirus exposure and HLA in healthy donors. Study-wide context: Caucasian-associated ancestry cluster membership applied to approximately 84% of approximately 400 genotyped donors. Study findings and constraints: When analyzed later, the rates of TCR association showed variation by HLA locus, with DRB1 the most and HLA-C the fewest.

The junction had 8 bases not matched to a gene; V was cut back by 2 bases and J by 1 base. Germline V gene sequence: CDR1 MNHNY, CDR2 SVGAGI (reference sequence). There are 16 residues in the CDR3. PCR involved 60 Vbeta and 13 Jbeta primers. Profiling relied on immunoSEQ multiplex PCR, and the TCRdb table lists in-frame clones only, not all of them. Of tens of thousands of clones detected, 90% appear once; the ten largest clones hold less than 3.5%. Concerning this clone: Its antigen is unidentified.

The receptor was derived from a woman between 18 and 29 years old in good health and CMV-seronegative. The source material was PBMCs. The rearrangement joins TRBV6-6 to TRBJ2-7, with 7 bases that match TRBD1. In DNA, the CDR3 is TGTGCCAGCAGTTACACGACAGGGATGGCATCCTACGAGCAGTACTTC. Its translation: CASSYTTGMASYEQYF.